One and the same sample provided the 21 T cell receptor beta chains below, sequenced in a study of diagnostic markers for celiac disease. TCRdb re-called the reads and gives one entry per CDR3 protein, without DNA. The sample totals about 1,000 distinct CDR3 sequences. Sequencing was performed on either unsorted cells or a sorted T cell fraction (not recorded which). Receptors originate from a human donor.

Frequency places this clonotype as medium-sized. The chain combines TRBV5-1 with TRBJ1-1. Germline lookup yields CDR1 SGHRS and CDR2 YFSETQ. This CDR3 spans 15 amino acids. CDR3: CASSLGGAGDTEAFF.

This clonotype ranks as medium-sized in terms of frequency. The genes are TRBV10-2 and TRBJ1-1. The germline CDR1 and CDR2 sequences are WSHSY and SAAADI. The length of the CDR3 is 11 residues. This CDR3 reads CASGRPVSAFF.

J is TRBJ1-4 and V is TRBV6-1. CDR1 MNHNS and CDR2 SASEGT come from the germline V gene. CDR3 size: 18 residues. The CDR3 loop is CASSEGTTFRALNEKLFF.

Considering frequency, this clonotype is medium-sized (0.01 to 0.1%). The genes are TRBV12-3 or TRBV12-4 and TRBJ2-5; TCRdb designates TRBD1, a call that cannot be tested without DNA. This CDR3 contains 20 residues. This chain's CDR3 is CASSSHYLWDQHKLLETQYF.

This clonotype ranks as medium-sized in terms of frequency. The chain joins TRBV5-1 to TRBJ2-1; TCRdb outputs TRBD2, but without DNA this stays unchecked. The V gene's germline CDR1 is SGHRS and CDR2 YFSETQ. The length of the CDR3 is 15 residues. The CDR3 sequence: CASSLATSGGNEQFF.

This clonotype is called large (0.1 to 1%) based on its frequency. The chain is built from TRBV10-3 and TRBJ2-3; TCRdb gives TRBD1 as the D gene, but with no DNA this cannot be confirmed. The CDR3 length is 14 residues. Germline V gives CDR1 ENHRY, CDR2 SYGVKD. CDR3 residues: CATSIATGGDTQYF.

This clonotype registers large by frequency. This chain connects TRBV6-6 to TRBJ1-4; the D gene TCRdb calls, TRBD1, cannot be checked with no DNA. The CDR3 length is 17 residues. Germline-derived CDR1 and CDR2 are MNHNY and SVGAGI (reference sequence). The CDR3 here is CASSSAPQGAPNEKLFF.

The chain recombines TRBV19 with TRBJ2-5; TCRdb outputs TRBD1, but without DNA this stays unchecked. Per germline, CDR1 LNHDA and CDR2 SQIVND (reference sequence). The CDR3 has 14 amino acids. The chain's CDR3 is CASSGTGVGETQYF.

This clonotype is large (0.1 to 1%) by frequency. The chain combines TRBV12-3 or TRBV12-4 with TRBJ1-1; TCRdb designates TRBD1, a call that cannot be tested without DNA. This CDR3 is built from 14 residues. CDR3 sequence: CASILGGMNTEAFF.

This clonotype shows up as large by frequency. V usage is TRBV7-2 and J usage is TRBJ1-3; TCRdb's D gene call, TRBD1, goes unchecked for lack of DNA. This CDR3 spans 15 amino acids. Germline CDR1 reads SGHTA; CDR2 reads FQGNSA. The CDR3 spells CASSFTGMGGNTIYF.

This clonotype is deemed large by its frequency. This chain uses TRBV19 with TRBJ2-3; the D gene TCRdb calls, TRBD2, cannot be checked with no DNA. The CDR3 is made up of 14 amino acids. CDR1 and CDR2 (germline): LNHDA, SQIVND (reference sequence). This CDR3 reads CASSRSGATDTQYF.

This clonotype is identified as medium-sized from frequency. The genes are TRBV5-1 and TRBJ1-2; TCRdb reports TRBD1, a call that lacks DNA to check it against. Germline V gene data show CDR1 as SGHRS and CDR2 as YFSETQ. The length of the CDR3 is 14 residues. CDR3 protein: CASSFGQANNGYTF.

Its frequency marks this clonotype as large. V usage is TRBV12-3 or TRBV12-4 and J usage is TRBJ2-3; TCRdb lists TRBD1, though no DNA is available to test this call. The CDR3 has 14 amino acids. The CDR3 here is CAITPMTDTDTQYF.

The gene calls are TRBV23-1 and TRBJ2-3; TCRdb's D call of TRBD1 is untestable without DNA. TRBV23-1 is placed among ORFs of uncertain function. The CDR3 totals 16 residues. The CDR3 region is CASSRPRGQWTDTQYF.

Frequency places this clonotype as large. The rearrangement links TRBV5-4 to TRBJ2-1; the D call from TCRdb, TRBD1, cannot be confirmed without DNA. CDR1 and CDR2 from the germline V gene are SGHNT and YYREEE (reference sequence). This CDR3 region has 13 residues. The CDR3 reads CASSLSPPNEQFF.

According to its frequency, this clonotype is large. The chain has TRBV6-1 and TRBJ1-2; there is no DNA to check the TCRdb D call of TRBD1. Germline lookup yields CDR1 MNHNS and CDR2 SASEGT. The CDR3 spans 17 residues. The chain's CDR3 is CASRSKGTPPFGGGYTF.

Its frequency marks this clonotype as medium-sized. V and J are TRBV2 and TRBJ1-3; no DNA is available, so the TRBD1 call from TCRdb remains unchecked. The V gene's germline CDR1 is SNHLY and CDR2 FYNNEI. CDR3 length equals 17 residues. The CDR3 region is CASSLFLQGGGGNTIYF.

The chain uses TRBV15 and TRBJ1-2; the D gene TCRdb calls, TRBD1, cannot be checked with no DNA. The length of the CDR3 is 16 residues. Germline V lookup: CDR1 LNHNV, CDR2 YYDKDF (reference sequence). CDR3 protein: CATSSMDRGLNYGYTF.

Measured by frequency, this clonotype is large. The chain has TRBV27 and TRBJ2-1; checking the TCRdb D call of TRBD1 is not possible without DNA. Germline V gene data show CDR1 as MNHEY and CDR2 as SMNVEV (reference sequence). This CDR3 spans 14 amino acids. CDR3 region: CASRSGFPGNEQFF.

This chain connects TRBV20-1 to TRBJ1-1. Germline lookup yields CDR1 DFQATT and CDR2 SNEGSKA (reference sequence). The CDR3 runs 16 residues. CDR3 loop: CSARAGGRIVNTEAFF.

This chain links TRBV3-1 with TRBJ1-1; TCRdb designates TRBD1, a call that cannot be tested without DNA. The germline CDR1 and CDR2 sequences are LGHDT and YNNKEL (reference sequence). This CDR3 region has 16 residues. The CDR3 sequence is CASSQGGTGVYTEAFF.